Given below is one TCR beta chain in context. The data were obtained in a study of blood T cell repertoires in COVID-19. In the authors' methods: Reference gene primer amplification yielded estimated nucleated cell counts. The repertoire was sequenced with immunoSEQ multiplex PCR; TCRdb's copy has only in-frame clones and lacks some. V, J and clone size were drawn from that table, and D and trimming were deduced from the DNA. The repertoire holds about 390,000 clones, with just under 90% as singletons. Participants were aged roughly 18 to 90 years from about two dozen US areas. The sample consisted of PBMCs or T cells enriched from blood (not recorded which). The TCR was taken from a woman in her forties or fifties who had recovered from COVID-19.

The CDR3 nucleotides read TGTGCCAGCTCTGCCGGACAGGAGGAGACCCAGTACTTC. It encodes CASSAGQEETQYF. V usage is TRBV18 and J usage is TRBJ2-5; 7 bases line up with TRBD1. The ends lost 6 bases at V and 5 bases at J; junction bases unmatched: 6. The CDR3 spans 13 residues. The germline V gene encodes CDR1 KGHSH and CDR2 LQKENI.